These T cell receptor beta chains were read from a single sample in a study of cytomegalovirus exposure and HLA in healthy donors. The protocol was immunoSEQ multiplex PCR, while the TCRdb copy is restricted to in-frame clones and leaves out a portion. The sample has 70,000 to 80,000 clones. Sequences were obtained from PBMCs. The receptors were sampled from a man aged 40-50 years in good health and CMV-seronegative. Each CDR3 is given with its conserved first and last residue. D genes are given only for firm matches.

>NA|TRBJ2-7|TRBV2
CASSLGGFFNEQYF
TGTGCCAGCAGTTTAGGCGGATTCTTCAACGAGCAGTACTTC
>TRBD1|TRBJ1-1|TRBV5-4
CASSFEGQGGMNTEAFF
TGTGCCAGCAGCTTCGAGGGACAGGGAGGGATGAACACTGAAGCTTTCTTT
>NA|TRBJ2-7|TRBV10-3
CAIREVSEQYF
TGTGCCATCAGAGAGGTCAGCGAGCAGTACTTC
>TRBD2|TRBJ2-2|TRBV6-4
CASSVSGVDTGELFF
TGTGCCAGCAGCGTTAGCGGGGTTGACACCGGGGAGCTGTTTTTT
>NA|TRBJ2-2|TRBV6-5
CASSSGQTGELFF
TGTGCCAGCAGTTCCGGACAGACCGGGGAGCTGTTTTTT
>TRBD2|TRBJ2-1|TRBV9
CASSATSATGGEQFF
TGTGCCAGCAGCGCGACTAGCGCCACCGGGGGTGAGCAGTTCTTC
>NA|TRBJ1-1|TRBV7-9
CASSSQQDSHAEAFF
TGTGCCAGCAGCTCCCAACAGGATTCTCACGCTGAAGCTTTCTTT
>NA|TRBJ1-2|TRBV7-6
CASSRDISLYGYTF
TGTGCCAGCAGCCGAGACATTTCACTTTATGGCTACACCTTC
>NA|TRBJ2-5|TRBV2
CASTTEETQYF
TGTGCCAGCACGACAGAAGAGACCCAGTACTTC
>TRBD2|TRBJ2-7|TRBV4-1
CASSQGGLGGSYEQYF
TGCGCCAGCAGCCAAGGCGGGCTGGGGGGGTCCTACGAGCAGTACTTC
>TRBD1|TRBJ1-4|TRBV5-1
CASSLLGTAKNEKLFF
TGCGCCAGCAGCTTGTTGGGGACAGCGAAAAATGAAAAACTGTTTTTT
>NA|TRBJ2-7|TRBV11-2
CASSLLETSYEQYF
TGTGCCAGCAGCTTACTGGAGACCTCCTACGAGCAGTACTTC
>NA|TRBJ1-1|TRBV4-1
CASSPILDTEAFF
TGCGCCAGCAGCCCTATCCTTGACACTGAAGCTTTCTTT
>NA|TRBJ1-6|TRBV5-6
CASSFQDNSPLHF
TGTGCCAGCAGCTTCCAGGATAATTCACCCCTCCACTTT
>NA|TRBJ1-4|TRBV19
CASSTELPATNEKLFF
TGTGCCAGTAGTACTGAACTTCCCGCAACTAATGAAAAACTGTTTTTT
>NA|TRBJ2-1|TRBV5-1
CASSTGAGANEQFF
TGCGCCAGCAGCACGGGCGCGGGGGCCAATGAGCAGTTCTTC
>TRBD1|TRBJ2-1|TRBV27
CASTQGQGFFNEQFF
TGTGCCAGCACCCAGGGACAGGGTTTTTTCAATGAGCAGTTCTTC
>NA|TRBJ2-3|TRBV23-1
CASSRRRRTLSSTDTQYF
TGCGCCAGCAGTCGCCGGCGGAGGACCCTCTCGAGCACAGATACGCAGTATTTT
>TRBD2|TRBJ2-5|TRBV6-1
CASSELGLAAETQYF
TGTGCCAGCAGTGAATTAGGACTAGCTGCAGAGACCCAGTACTTC
>TRBD2|TRBJ2-2|TRBV4-2
CASSQDRGSGGVGELFF
TGTGCCAGCAGCCAAGATCGCGGATCGGGAGGGGTCGGGGAGCTGTTTTTT
>TRBD1|TRBJ1-3|TRBV30
CAWTTGSGNTIYF
TGTGCCTGGACGACAGGGTCTGGAAACACCATATATTTT
>NA|TRBJ1-2|TRBV28
CASSLLRVHGYTF
TGTGCCAGCAGTTTACTCAGGGTTCATGGCTACACCTTC
>TRBD1|TRBJ1-1|TRBV7-6
CASSPPGQGFEAFF
TGTGCCAGCAGCCCACCGGGACAGGGGTTTGAAGCTTTCTTT
>TRBD2|TRBJ2-7|TRBV7-6
CASSLGRGLYEQYF
TGTGCCAGCAGCTTAGGGCGGGGGTTGTACGAGCAGTACTTC
>TRBD1|TRBJ2-7|TRBV12-5
CASGFLDRGAYEQYF
TGTGCTAGTGGTTTCTTGGACAGGGGAGCCTACGAGCAGTACTTC
>NA|TRBJ2-7|TRBV25-1
CASRDWTYEQYF
TGTGCCAGCCGCGACTGGACCTACGAGCAGTACTTC
>TRBD1|TRBJ1-4|TRBV30
CAWSVDRGLGEKLFF
TGTGCCTGGAGTGTGGACAGGGGGCTTGGGGAAAAACTGTTTTTT
>NA|TRBJ1-1|TRBV19
CASSPLSVSVGTEAFF
TGTGCCAGTAGTCCTCTTAGCGTTTCAGTTGGCACTGAAGCTTTCTTT
>NA|TRBJ1-2|TRBV2
CASSPAIQSYGYTF
TGTGCCAGCTCCCCTGCCATACAGTCATATGGCTACACCTTC
>TRBD1|TRBJ2-1|TRBV4-2
CASSQDRTGGYFEAYNEQFF
TGTGCCAGCAGCCAAGACCGGACAGGGGGCTACTTCGAGGCCTACAATGAGCAGTTCTTC
>TRBD1|TRBJ2-7|TRBV27
CASGTLGQGGYEQYF
TGTGCCAGCGGTACTCTGGGACAGGGGGGATACGAGCAGTACTTC
>TRBD1|TRBJ1-1|TRBV29-1
CSGQGDTEAFF
TGCAGCGGACAGGGAGACACTGAAGCTTTCTTT
>TRBD1|TRBJ2-4|TRBV6-6
CASSESRGPKNIQYF
TGTGCCAGCAGCGAAAGCAGGGGGCCCAAAAACATTCAGTACTTC
>TRBD1|TRBJ1-1|TRBV27
CASSPIPGQGAEAFF
TGTGCCAGCAGCCCCATCCCGGGACAGGGCGCTGAAGCTTTCTTT
>TRBD1|TRBJ2-7|TRBV2
CATKTGGDYEQYF
TGTGCCACAAAGACAGGGGGCGATTACGAGCAGTACTTC
>TRBD1|TRBJ2-7|TRBV5-4
CASSLAAGGPYEQYF
TGTGCCAGCAGCTTGGCCGCAGGGGGCCCCTACGAGCAGTACTTC
>NA|TRBJ1-1|TRBV19
CATQGQRNTEAFF
TGTGCCACCCAGGGCCAGAGGAACACTGAAGCTTTCTTT
>NA|TRBJ2-7|TRBV7-2
CASRGESRTYEQYF
TGTGCCAGCAGGGGCGAGTCAAGGACCTACGAGCAGTACTTC
>TRBD1|TRBJ2-7|TRBV2
CASTISSTGGEQYF
TGTGCCAGCACCATCTCGTCGACAGGGGGCGAGCAGTACTTC
>NA|TRBJ1-1|TRBV9
CASSVAPSNTEAFF
TGTGCCAGCAGCGTAGCCCCCTCGAACACTGAAGCTTTCTTT
>TRBD1|TRBJ1-1|TRBV2
CASSRTGALINTEAFF
TGTGCCAGCAGCCGGACAGGGGCCCTTATAAACACTGAAGCTTTCTTT
>NA|TRBJ1-1|TRBV9
CASSEGSRTEAFF
TGTGCCAGCAGCGAAGGGAGTCGCACTGAAGCTTTCTTT
>TRBD1|TRBJ2-7|TRBV11-3
CASSLGDRSYEQYF
TGTGCCAGCAGCCTCGGGGACAGGTCCTACGAGCAGTACTTC
>NA|TRBJ1-1|TRBV5-1
CASSLEGGNTEAFF
TGCGCCAGCAGCTTGGAAGGGGGGAACACTGAAGCTTTCTTT
>NA|TRBJ2-3|TRBV28
CASSPIDSRADTQYF
TGTGCCAGCAGTCCGATTGACTCCAGGGCAGATACGCAGTATTTT
>TRBD2|TRBJ2-1|TRBV5-5
CASSLGASGGHNEQFF
TGTGCCAGCAGCTTGGGTGCCAGCGGGGGCCACAATGAGCAGTTCTTC
>TRBD1|TRBJ1-2|TRBV30
CAWSPTGTANYGYTF
TGTGCCTGGAGTCCAACCGGGACAGCAAACTATGGCTACACCTTC
>NA|TRBJ1-1|TRBV7-9
CASSLPGNTEAFF
TGTGCCAGCAGCTTACCAGGGAACACTGAAGCTTTCTTT
>TRBD1|TRBJ1-2|TRBV7-9
CASRAPGTGSGYTF
TGTGCCAGCAGAGCCCCGGGGACAGGGTCTGGCTACACCTTC
>TRBD2|TRBJ2-5|TRBV19
CASSMQLAPGQETQYF
TGTGCCAGTAGTATGCAACTAGCGCCGGGTCAAGAGACCCAGTACTTC
>TRBD1|TRBJ2-7|TRBV19
CASSGRDRGTKQYF
TGTGCCAGTAGTGGACGGGACAGGGGCACAAAGCAGTACTTC
>NA|TRBJ1-3|TRBV6-5
CASSPTGGNTIYF
TGTGCCAGCAGTCCCACAGGGGGAAACACCATATATTTT
>NA|TRBJ2-3|TRBV10-3
CAISTGSDTQYF
TGTGCCATCAGCACAGGGTCAGATACGCAGTATTTT
>NA|TRBJ1-5|TRBV25-1
CASSGGDNNSNQPQHF
TGTGCCAGCAGTGGGGGAGATAATAATAGCAATCAGCCCCAGCATTTT
>NA|TRBJ1-3|TRBV5-1
CASSLGQLSSGNTIYF
TGCGCCAGCAGCTTGGGACAGCTCAGCTCTGGAAACACCATATATTTT
>NA|TRBJ2-5|TRBV6-5
CASSYPGQETQYF
TGTGCCAGCAGTTATCCCGGCCAAGAGACCCAGTACTTC
>NA|TRBJ1-1|TRBV30
CAWMLEAAEAFF
TGTGCCTGGATGCTGGAGGCAGCTGAAGCTTTCTTT
>NA|TRBJ1-5|TRBV6-1
CASSEMGGTQPQHF
TGTGCCAGCAGTGAAATGGGAGGGACCCAGCCCCAGCATTTT
>TRBD2|TRBJ2-1|TRBV11-1
CASSQRTSYNEQFF
TGTGCCAGCAGCCAGAGGACTAGCTACAATGAGCAGTTCTTC
>NA|TRBJ2-1|TRBV6-5
CASSYSRRGVYNEQFF
TGTGCCAGCAGTTACTCCCGCAGGGGAGTGTACAATGAGCAGTTCTTC